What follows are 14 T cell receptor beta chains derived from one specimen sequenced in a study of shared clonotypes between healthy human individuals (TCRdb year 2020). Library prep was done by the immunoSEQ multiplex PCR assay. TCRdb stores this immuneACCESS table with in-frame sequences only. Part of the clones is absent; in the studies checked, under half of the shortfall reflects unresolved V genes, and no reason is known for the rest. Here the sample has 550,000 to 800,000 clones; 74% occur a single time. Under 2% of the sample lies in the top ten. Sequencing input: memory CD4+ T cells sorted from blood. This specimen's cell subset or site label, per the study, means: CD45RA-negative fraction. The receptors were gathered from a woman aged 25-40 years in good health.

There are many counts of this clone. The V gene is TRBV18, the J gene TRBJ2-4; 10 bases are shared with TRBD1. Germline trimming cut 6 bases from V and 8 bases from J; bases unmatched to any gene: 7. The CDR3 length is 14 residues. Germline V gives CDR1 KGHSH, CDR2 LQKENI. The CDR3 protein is CASSQGQGGHIQYF. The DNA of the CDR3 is TGTGCCAGCTCTCAAGGACAGGGGGGGCACATTCAGTACTTC.

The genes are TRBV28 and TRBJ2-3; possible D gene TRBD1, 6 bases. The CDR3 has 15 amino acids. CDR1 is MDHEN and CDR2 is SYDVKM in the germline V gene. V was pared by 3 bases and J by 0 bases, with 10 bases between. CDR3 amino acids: CASSLIQGSTDTQYF. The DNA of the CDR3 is TGTGCCAGCAGTTTGATACAGGGAAGCACAGATACGCAGTATTTT.

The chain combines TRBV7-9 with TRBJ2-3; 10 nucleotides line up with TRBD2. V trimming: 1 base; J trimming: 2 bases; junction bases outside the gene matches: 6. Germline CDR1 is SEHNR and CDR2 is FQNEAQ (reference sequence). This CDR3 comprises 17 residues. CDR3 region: CASSLGLAGALTDTQYF. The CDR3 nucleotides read TGTGCCAGCAGCTTAGGCCTAGCGGGAGCGCTCACAGATACGCAGTATTTT.

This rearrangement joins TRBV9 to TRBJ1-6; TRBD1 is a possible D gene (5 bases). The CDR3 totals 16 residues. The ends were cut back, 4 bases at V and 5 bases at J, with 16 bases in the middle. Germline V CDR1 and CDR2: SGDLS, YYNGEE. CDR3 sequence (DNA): TGTGCCAGCAGCCCCCGTGATAGCAGGGATAATTCACCCCTCCACTTT. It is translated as CASSPRDSRDNSPLHF.

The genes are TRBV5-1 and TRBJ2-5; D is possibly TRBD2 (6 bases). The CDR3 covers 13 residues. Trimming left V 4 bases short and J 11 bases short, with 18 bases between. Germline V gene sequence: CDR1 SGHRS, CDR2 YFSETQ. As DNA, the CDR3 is TGCGCCAGCAGCAACCCCGGGGATCGGGAGCAGTACTTC. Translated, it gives CASSNPGDREQYF.

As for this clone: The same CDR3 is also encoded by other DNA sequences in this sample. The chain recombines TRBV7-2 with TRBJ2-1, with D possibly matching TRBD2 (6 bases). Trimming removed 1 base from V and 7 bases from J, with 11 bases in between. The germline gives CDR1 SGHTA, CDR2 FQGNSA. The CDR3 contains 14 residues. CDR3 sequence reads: CASSLGGGGNEQFF. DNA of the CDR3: TGTGCCAGCAGCTTAGGGGGAGGTGGGAATGAGCAGTTCTTC.

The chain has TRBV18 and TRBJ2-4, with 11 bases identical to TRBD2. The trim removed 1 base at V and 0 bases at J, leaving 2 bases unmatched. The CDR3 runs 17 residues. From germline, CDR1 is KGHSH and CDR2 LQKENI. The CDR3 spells CASSPRGLAVAKNIQYF. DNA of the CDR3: TGTGCCAGCTCACCACGGGGACTAGCGGTAGCCAAAAACATTCAGTACTTC. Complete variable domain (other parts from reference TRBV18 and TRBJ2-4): NAGVMQNPRHLVRRRGQEARLRCSPMKGHSHVYWYRQLPEEGLKFMVYLQKENIIDESGMPKERFSAEFPKEGPSILRIQQVVRGDSAAYFCASSPRGLAVAKNIQYFGAGTRLSVL.

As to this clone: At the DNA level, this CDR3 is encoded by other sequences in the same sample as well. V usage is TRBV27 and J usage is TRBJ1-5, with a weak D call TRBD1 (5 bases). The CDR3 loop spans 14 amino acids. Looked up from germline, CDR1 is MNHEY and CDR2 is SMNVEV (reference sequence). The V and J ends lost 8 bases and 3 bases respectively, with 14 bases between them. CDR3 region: CASRPDTPNQPQHF. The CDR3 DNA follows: TGTGCCAGCCGCCCGGACACCCCCAATCAGCCCCAGCATTTT.

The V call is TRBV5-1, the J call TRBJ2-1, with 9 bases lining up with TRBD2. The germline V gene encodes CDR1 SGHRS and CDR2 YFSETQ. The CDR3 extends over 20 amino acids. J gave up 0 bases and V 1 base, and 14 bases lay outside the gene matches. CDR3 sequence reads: CASSLRGVVLAGNSYNEQFF. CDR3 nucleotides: TGCGCCAGCAGCTTGAGGGGCGTCGTTCTAGCGGGGAACTCCTACAATGAGCAGTTCTTC.

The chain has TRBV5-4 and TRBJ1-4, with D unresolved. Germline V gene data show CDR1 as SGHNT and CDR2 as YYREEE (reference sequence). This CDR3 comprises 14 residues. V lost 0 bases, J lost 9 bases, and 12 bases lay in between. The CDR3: CASSLGPGMKKLFF. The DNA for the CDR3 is TGTGCCAGCAGCTTGGGACCAGGAATGAAAAAACTGTTTTTT.

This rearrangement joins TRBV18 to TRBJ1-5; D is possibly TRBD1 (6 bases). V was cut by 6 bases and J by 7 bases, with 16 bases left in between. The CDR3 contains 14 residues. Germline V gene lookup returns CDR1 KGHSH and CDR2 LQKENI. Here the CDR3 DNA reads TGTGCCAGCTCCCTGGACAGTTACCAACAGCCCCAGCATTTT. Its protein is CASSLDSYQQPQHF.

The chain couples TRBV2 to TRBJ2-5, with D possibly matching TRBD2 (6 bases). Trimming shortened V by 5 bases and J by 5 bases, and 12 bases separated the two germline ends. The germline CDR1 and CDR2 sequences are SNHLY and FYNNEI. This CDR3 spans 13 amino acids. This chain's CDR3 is CASSQTRSETQYF. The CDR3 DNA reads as TGTGCCAGCAGTCAGACTAGGTCGGAGACCCAGTACTTC.

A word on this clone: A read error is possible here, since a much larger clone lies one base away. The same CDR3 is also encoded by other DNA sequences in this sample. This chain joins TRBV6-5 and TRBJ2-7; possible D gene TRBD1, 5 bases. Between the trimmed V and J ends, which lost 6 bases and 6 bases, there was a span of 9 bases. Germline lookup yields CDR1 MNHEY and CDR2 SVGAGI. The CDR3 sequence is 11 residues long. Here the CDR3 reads CASRRQGEQYF. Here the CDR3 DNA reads TGTGCCAGCAGGCGGCAGGGCGAGCAGTACTTC.

CDR3 protein: CASSRSGRGNTEAFF. As DNA, the CDR3 is TGTGCCAGCTCACGTTCTGGCAGGGGGAACACTGAAGCTTTCTTT. The gene calls are TRBV18 and TRBJ1-1; perhaps TRBD1 as D (6 bases). The CDR3 is made up of 15 amino acids. Trimming took off 4 bases at V and 1 base at J, with 13 bases between the two ends. Germline V gene sequence: CDR1 KGHSH, CDR2 LQKENI.